The source of this T cell receptor beta chain is a study of cytomegalovirus exposure and HLA in healthy donors. Study-level findings and limits: When presence/absence was analysed, sequencing depth was taken to be roughly uniform across donors. Investigators reported more than 150 TCR beta chains as tied to cytomegalovirus.

About this clone: The antigen is not known.

Despite likely unrecorded immune exposures, the donors were nominally healthy at the time of sampling. V was shortened by 10 bases and J by 0 bases, with 24 bases between the two germline ends. The CDR3 spans 17 residues. Germline V gene sequence: CDR1 ENHRY, CDR2 SYGVKD. 13 Jbeta primers and 60 Vbeta primers were used for the PCR. Clones were sequenced by immunoSEQ multiplex PCR, and TCRdb holds only the in-frame ones, with some missing. The sample table includes about 210,000 clones. Material: PBMCs. The receptor comes from a woman in her twenties or thirties in good health and CMV-seropositive. This chain connects TRBV10-3 to TRBJ2-5; D possibly corresponds to TRBD2 (6 bases). DNA for the CDR3: TGTGCCACGCGGGGAGTCGGTTGGCAGTTTGACCAAGAGACCCAGTACTTC. Translating gives CATRGVGWQFDQETQYF.